A selection of T cell receptor beta chains follows, all from one sample in a study of vaccination effects on CD4 cells after COVID-19. These receptors have no known antigen. The protocol was immunoSEQ multiplex PCR, while the TCRdb copy is restricted to in-frame clones and leaves out a portion. Of around 56,000 clones in the sample, 60% to 85% are singletons; the top ten hold approximately 3%. This sample comprised CD4+ T cells from PBMCs cultured without peptide, obtained before COVID-19 vaccination. All receptors come from a human donor who received a COVID-19 vaccine. Each CDR3 is given with its conserved first and last residue. D genes are given only for firm matches. Some rows mark clone size as missing; the rest say once, few, many or name a class of expanded clone.

d_call | j_call | v_call | clone_size | cdr3_nt | cdr3_aa
NA | TRBJ2-5 | TRBV6-5 | NA | TGTGCCATTAGGGCGGGGCACCAAGAGACCCAGTACTTC | CAIRAGHQETQYF
TRBD2 | TRBJ2-1 | TRBV5-1 | NA | TGCGCCAGCAAACCCGGGACTAGCGGAAATGAGCAGTTCTTC | CASKPGTSGNEQFF
TRBD1 | TRBJ2-5 | TRBV7-2 | NA | TGTGCCAGCAGCGGAAACAGGGGGCAGGAGACCCAGTACTTC | CASSGNRGQETQYF
NA | TRBJ1-1 | TRBV7-2 | NA | TGTGCCAGCAGCACCCAGACAGCGAACACTGAAGCTTTCTTT | CASSTQTANTEAFF
NA | TRBJ1-5 | TRBV7-9 | NA | TGTGCCAGCGCCTGGACGGACAATCAGCCCCAGCATTTT | CASAWTDNQPQHF
NA | TRBJ1-1 | TRBV11-2 | NA | TGTGCCAGCAGCTACCCAGGAAGTTTGAACACTGAAGCTTTCTTT | CASSYPGSLNTEAFF
TRBD2 | TRBJ2-3 | TRBV28 | NA | TGTGCCAGAGTCCCCACTCTTAAGCGGGAGGACACAGATACGCAGTATTTT | CARVPTLKREDTDTQYF
NA | TRBJ2-3 | TRBV9 | NA | TGTGCCAGCAGCGGGGCTCTCACAGGGTTAAGGGCAGATACGCAGTATTTT | CASSGALTGLRADTQYF
TRBD2 | TRBJ2-5 | TRBV30 | NA | TGTGCCTGGAGTGTGGGGGGGTCGGTGGAGACCCAGTACTTC | CAWSVGGSVETQYF
NA | TRBJ1-3 | TRBV6-1 | few | TGTGCCAGCAGTGAAGATGGACCGCACTCTGGAAACACCATATATTTT | CASSEDGPHSGNTIYF
NA | TRBJ2-2 | TRBV7-9 | few | TGTGCCAGCAGCTTAGCGACAGGGAACACCGGGGAGCTGTTTTTT | CASSLATGNTGELFF
NA | TRBJ2-2 | TRBV7-2 | NA | TGTGCCAGCAGCTTCTACACTATGAACACCGGGGAGCTGTTTTTT | CASSFYTMNTGELFF
NA | TRBJ1-2 | TRBV20-1 | NA | TGCAGTGCTAGTGGGGCAGGAGATACTAACTATGGCTACACCTTC | CSASGAGDTNYGYTF
TRBD1 | TRBJ1-2 | TRBV11-2 | once | TGTGCCAGCAGCCCGGACAGGAACTATGGCTACACCTTC | CASSPDRNYGYTF
TRBD1 | TRBJ1-2 | TRBV27 | NA | TGTGCCAGCAAAAAGGACAGGGAAAAAAACTATGGCTACACCTTC | CASKKDREKNYGYTF
TRBD1 | TRBJ1-6 | TRBV19 | NA | TGTGCCAGTAGTGTTACCGGGACAGGGGTGGGGTACGGTTCACCCCTCCACTTT | CASSVTGTGVGYGSPLHF
NA | TRBJ1-5 | TRBV18 | NA | TGTGCCAGCTCACCGTTGGGTGATGGGGGTCAGCCCCAGCATTTT | CASSPLGDGGQPQHF
TRBD1 | TRBJ1-6 | TRBV18 | NA | TGTGCCAGCTCACGGGACAGTGAACATAATTCACCCCTCCACTTT | CASSRDSEHNSPLHF
NA | TRBJ1-4 | TRBV12-3/TRBV12-4 | NA | TGTGCCAGCAGGTACAGGAATGAAAAACTGTTTTTT | CASRYRNEKLFF
NA | TRBJ1-3 | TRBV10-1 | few | TGCGCCAGCAGTCCACAGGGTTCTGGAAACACCATATATTTT | CASSPQGSGNTIYF
NA | TRBJ1-5 | TRBV12-3/TRBV12-4 | NA | TGTGCCAGCAGTTTGTTGGGTCAGCCCCAGCATTTT | CASSLLGQPQHF
NA | TRBJ2-5 | TRBV18 | NA | TGTGCCAGCTCACGTCTACCCATAGCGGAAGAGACCCAGTACTTC | CASSRLPIAEETQYF
TRBD1 | TRBJ2-1 | TRBV18 | NA | TGTGCCAGCTCACCGGACAGGGGAAGGAATGAGCAGTTCTTC | CASSPDRGRNEQFF
TRBD1 | TRBJ1-6 | TRBV7-2 | NA | TGTGCCAGCAGCTTAGTTGGGGGACAGGGACAATCACCCCTCCACTTT | CASSLVGGQGQSPLHF
NA | TRBJ1-5 | TRBV27 | NA | TGTGCCAGCAGTTCACACCAATCCGGTCAGCCCCAGCATTTT | CASSSHQSGQPQHF
TRBD1 | TRBJ2-5 | TRBV2 | NA | TGTGCCAGCACGAGGGGGCAGGGGGAGACCCAGTACTTC | CASTRGQGETQYF
NA | TRBJ2-1 | TRBV6-6 | NA | TGTGCCAGCAGTTACTCGATAGGGACTTTCTACAATGAGCAGTTCTTC | CASSYSIGTFYNEQFF
NA | TRBJ1-2 | TRBV6-5 | NA | TGTGCCAGCAGTTACTCCCCGGCGGATAACTATGGCTACACCTTC | CASSYSPADNYGYTF